Listed below are T cell receptor beta chains from one sample, sequenced in a study of cytomegalovirus exposure and HLA in healthy donors. Generated by immunoSEQ multiplex PCR, the TCRdb table keeps only in-frame clones and is missing some. The table records about 100,000 clones, about three quarters of them present only once. The source material was PBMCs. The receptors originated from a middle-aged man in good health and CMV-seropositive. The CDR3 runs from the conserved cysteine through the conserved F or W. The D gene is left open where the match is weak. The size field is filled for only some rows; it gives once, few, many or a size class.

CDR3nt: TGCGCCAGCAGCAGCGGACTAACCGACACAGATACGCAGTATTTT
CDR3aa: CASSSGLTDTDTQYF
abundance: -
j_gene: TRBJ2-3
v_gene: TRBV5-1
d_gene: -

CDR3nt: TGTGCCAGCAGTTACTCGACTAGCACAGATACGCAGTATTTT
CDR3aa: CASSYSTSTDTQYF
abundance: -
j_gene: TRBJ2-3
v_gene: TRBV6-5
d_gene: -

CDR3nt: TGCACCAGCAGCCACCGCGGGTCTAGCACAGATACGCAGTATTTT
CDR3aa: CTSSHRGSSTDTQYF
abundance: -
j_gene: TRBJ2-3
v_gene: TRBV1
d_gene: -

CDR3nt: TGTGCCCTGGGGTCAGCGGGGGGGTCCGGTGAGCAGTTCTTC
CDR3aa: CALGSAGGSGEQFF
abundance: -
j_gene: TRBJ2-1
v_gene: TRBV10-3
d_gene: TRBD2

CDR3nt: TGTGCCAGCAGCGAGATGACTGAAGCTTTCTTT
CDR3aa: CASSEMTEAFF
abundance: -
j_gene: TRBJ1-1
v_gene: TRBV7-9
d_gene: -

CDR3nt: TGTGCCAGCAGTGGGGACATTAGGGGCACAGATACGCAGTATTTT
CDR3aa: CASSGDIRGTDTQYF
abundance: few
j_gene: TRBJ2-3
v_gene: TRBV6-1
d_gene: -

CDR3nt: TGTGCCAGCAGCCCTTGGCGGGCCCACCCTGGGGCCAACGTCCTGACTTTC
CDR3aa: CASSPWRAHPGANVLTF
abundance: -
j_gene: TRBJ2-6
v_gene: TRBV7-2
d_gene: -

CDR3nt: TGTGCCAGCAGTTACTTAGGCCGGACAGGGAACACTGAAGCTTTCTTT
CDR3aa: CASSYLGRTGNTEAFF
abundance: -
j_gene: TRBJ1-1
v_gene: TRBV6-5
d_gene: TRBD1

CDR3nt: TGTGCCAGCAGTTACTCGAATGTTCGACTCTCCAATGAGCAGTTCTTC
CDR3aa: CASSYSNVRLSNEQFF
abundance: -
j_gene: TRBJ2-1
v_gene: TRBV6-5
d_gene: -

CDR3nt: TGCGCCAGCAGCCAAGTTGGGGGGTCGGTCTATGGCTACACCTTC
CDR3aa: CASSQVGGSVYGYTF
abundance: -
j_gene: TRBJ1-2
v_gene: TRBV4-1
d_gene: -

CDR3nt: TGTGCCAGCAGTTACAACCAGCAGGGGCGATACGAGCAGTACTTC
CDR3aa: CASSYNQQGRYEQYF
abundance: -
j_gene: TRBJ2-7
v_gene: TRBV6-5
d_gene: -

CDR3nt: TGTGCCAGCAGTGCAGGGCCAGCGAAAAACATTCAGTACTTC
CDR3aa: CASSAGPAKNIQYF
abundance: few
j_gene: TRBJ2-4
v_gene: TRBV2
d_gene: -

CDR3nt: TGTGCCAGCAGCTTAGGGGGCGGGGGCACTGGAAACACCATATATTTT
CDR3aa: CASSLGGGGTGNTIYF
abundance: -
j_gene: TRBJ1-3
v_gene: TRBV7-8
d_gene: -

CDR3nt: TGTGCCAGCAGACGACTAGCGGGAGGGGTCCACAATGAGCAGTTCTTC
CDR3aa: CASRRLAGGVHNEQFF
abundance: -
j_gene: TRBJ2-1
v_gene: TRBV11-2
d_gene: TRBD2

CDR3nt: TGCGCCAGCATAGGGGTCATGGGTGTCTCCTACAATGAGCAGTTCTTC
CDR3aa: CASIGVMGVSYNEQFF
abundance: -
j_gene: TRBJ2-1
v_gene: TRBV23-1
d_gene: -

CDR3nt: TGTGCCAGCAGTAAAACAGGGATAGTGGCTGAAGCTTTCTTT
CDR3aa: CASSKTGIVAEAFF
abundance: few
j_gene: TRBJ1-1
v_gene: TRBV6-1
d_gene: -

CDR3nt: TGTGCCATCAGTCAAGCCGACTACAATGAGCAGTTCTTC
CDR3aa: CAISQADYNEQFF
abundance: -
j_gene: TRBJ2-1
v_gene: TRBV10-3
d_gene: -

CDR3nt: TGTGCCAGCAGATCCGGGACAAACTATGGCTACACCTTC
CDR3aa: CASRSGTNYGYTF
abundance: -
j_gene: TRBJ1-2
v_gene: TRBV28
d_gene: -

CDR3nt: TGTGCCAGCTCTTTGCGGGCTAGCGGGTTGGGGGAGCTGTTTTTT
CDR3aa: CASSLRASGLGELFF
abundance: -
j_gene: TRBJ2-2
v_gene: TRBV25-1
d_gene: TRBD2

CDR3nt: TGTGCCAGCAGCTTGCGGACAGATACGCAGTATTTT
CDR3aa: CASSLRTDTQYF
abundance: -
j_gene: TRBJ2-3
v_gene: TRBV13
d_gene: -

CDR3nt: TGTGCCAGCAGCGTAGAGGTAGGGCAGCAGGGAGGGCAGTTCTTC
CDR3aa: CASSVEVGQQGGQFF
abundance: once
j_gene: TRBJ2-1
v_gene: TRBV9
d_gene: -

CDR3nt: TGTGCCAGCAGCTTCAGGGATCGGACTGAAGCTTTCTTT
CDR3aa: CASSFRDRTEAFF
abundance: -
j_gene: TRBJ1-1
v_gene: TRBV7-9
d_gene: -

CDR3nt: TGTGCCAGCAGCTTAGCGCCCCTAGCGGTCTCCTACGAGCAGTACTTC
CDR3aa: CASSLAPLAVSYEQYF
abundance: -
j_gene: TRBJ2-7
v_gene: TRBV7-2
d_gene: TRBD2

CDR3nt: TGTTCCAGCAGCTTAGTACGAGGCGAAGCTTTCTTT
CDR3aa: CSSSLVRGEAFF
abundance: -
j_gene: TRBJ1-1
v_gene: TRBV7-9
d_gene: -

CDR3nt: TGTGCCAGCAGCTTAGAACAGGGGGCGGTTTATGGCTACACCTTC
CDR3aa: CASSLEQGAVYGYTF
abundance: -
j_gene: TRBJ1-2
v_gene: TRBV7-2
d_gene: TRBD1

CDR3nt: TGTGCCAGCAGCTTTAGCGGGACCTCCTACGAGCAGTACTTC
CDR3aa: CASSFSGTSYEQYF
abundance: few
j_gene: TRBJ2-7
v_gene: TRBV7-2
d_gene: TRBD2